These T cell receptor beta chains were read from a single sample in a study of shared clonotypes between healthy human individuals. Libraries were prepared by immunoSEQ multiplex PCR; TCRdb keeps only in-frame clonotypes and omits some of them. This sample carries a few hundred thousand clones, around three quarters of them seen once, and the ten largest clones take more than 10%. Sequenced input: PBMCs. These receptors originate from a woman aged 40-49 years in good health. Some clones in this sample may be carry-over from other donors' samples. CDR3s include the opening cysteine and the closing phenylalanine or tryptophan. Each record gives: CDR3 protein, CDR3 DNA, V gene, clone size, D gene, J gene. D genes are given only for firm matches. Only part of the rows carry a size: once, few, many, or a class if the clone is expanded.

CDR3 protein: CAWRSTSGSHNEQFF; CDR3 DNA: TGTGCCTGGAGATCGACTAGCGGGAGCCACAATGAGCAGTTCTTC; V gene: TRBV30; clone size: NA; D gene: TRBD2; J gene: TRBJ2-1
CDR3 protein: CASSFWGAHYGYTF; CDR3 DNA: TGTGCCAGCAGTTTTTGGGGCGCCCACTATGGCTACACCTTC; V gene: TRBV28; clone size: NA; D gene: NA; J gene: TRBJ1-2
CDR3 protein: CASSRDGLTKLFF; CDR3 DNA: TGTGCCAGCAGCCGGGACGGCCTAACGAAACTGTTTTTT; V gene: TRBV11-2; clone size: NA; D gene: NA; J gene: TRBJ1-4
CDR3 protein: CASSSTLQGRGTGYTF; CDR3 DNA: TGTGCCAGCAGCTCGACCCTCCAGGGCCGGGGAACGGGCTACACCTTC; V gene: TRBV11-2; clone size: NA; D gene: NA; J gene: TRBJ1-2
CDR3 protein: CAFGGFGQYF; CDR3 DNA: TGTGCCTTTGGGGGGTTCGGGCAGTACTTC; V gene: TRBV30; clone size: many; D gene: NA; J gene: TRBJ2-7
CDR3 protein: CAWSVMNTEAFF; CDR3 DNA: TGTGCCTGGAGTGTAATGAACACTGAAGCTTTCTTT; V gene: TRBV30; clone size: few; D gene: NA; J gene: TRBJ1-1
CDR3 protein: CASSPTDSQETQYF; CDR3 DNA: TGTGCCAGCTCCCCTACTGACAGCCAAGAGACCCAGTACTTC; V gene: TRBV18; clone size: few; D gene: NA; J gene: TRBJ2-5
CDR3 protein: CASSFRGGSSGANVLTF; CDR3 DNA: TGTGCCAGCAGCTTTCGCGGGGGGAGCTCTGGGGCCAACGTCCTGACTTTC; V gene: TRBV7-9; clone size: NA; D gene: TRBD2; J gene: TRBJ2-6
CDR3 protein: CASSSRTSVEETQYF; CDR3 DNA: TGTGCCAGCAGCTCGAGGACTAGCGTGGAGGAGACCCAGTACTTC; V gene: TRBV7-2; clone size: NA; D gene: TRBD2; J gene: TRBJ2-5
CDR3 protein: CASSISGGDHNEQFF; CDR3 DNA: TGCGCCAGCAGCATTAGCGGGGGGGACCACAATGAGCAGTTCTTC; V gene: TRBV5-1; clone size: NA; D gene: TRBD2; J gene: TRBJ2-1
CDR3 protein: CASSVEGGATYNEQFF; CDR3 DNA: TGTGCCAGCAGCGTAGAGGGAGGGGCCACCTACAATGAGCAGTTCTTC; V gene: TRBV9; clone size: NA; D gene: TRBD2; J gene: TRBJ2-1
CDR3 protein: CAWSVQGDEAFF; CDR3 DNA: TGTGCCTGGAGTGTACAGGGGGATGAAGCTTTCTTT; V gene: TRBV30; clone size: NA; D gene: TRBD1; J gene: TRBJ1-1
CDR3 protein: CASSSTMTYNEQFF; CDR3 DNA: TGCGCCAGCAGCTCTACGATGACCTACAATGAGCAGTTCTTC; V gene: TRBV5-1; clone size: NA; D gene: NA; J gene: TRBJ2-1
CDR3 protein: CASRGQATGELFF; CDR3 DNA: TGTGCCAGCAGGGGACAGGCCACCGGGGAGCTGTTTTTT; V gene: TRBV6-1; clone size: NA; D gene: TRBD1; J gene: TRBJ2-2
CDR3 protein: CASSEGGRGREKLFF; CDR3 DNA: TGTGCCAGCAGTGAAGGGGGCAGGGGGCGAGAAAAACTGTTTTTT; V gene: TRBV6-1; clone size: few; D gene: TRBD1; J gene: TRBJ1-4
CDR3 protein: CSASVGYTF; CDR3 DNA: TGCAGTGCTAGTGTTGGCTACACCTTC; V gene: TRBV20-1; clone size: NA; D gene: NA; J gene: TRBJ1-2
CDR3 protein: CASSLDRPRDRGYEQYF; CDR3 DNA: TGCGCCAGCAGCCTAGATAGGCCCAGAGACCGGGGCTACGAGCAGTACTTC; V gene: TRBV5-1; clone size: NA; D gene: NA; J gene: TRBJ2-7
CDR3 protein: CAISESGGAYNEQFF; CDR3 DNA: TGTGCCATCAGTGAGTCGGGCGGAGCCTACAATGAGCAGTTCTTC; V gene: TRBV10-3; clone size: NA; D gene: NA; J gene: TRBJ2-1
CDR3 protein: CASSRRGLSSYNEQFF; CDR3 DNA: TGTGCCAGCAGCCGTAGAGGACTAAGCTCCTACAATGAGCAGTTCTTC; V gene: TRBV7-2; clone size: NA; D gene: NA; J gene: TRBJ2-1